Shown below are 24 T cell receptor beta chains from a single sample sequenced in a study of T cells after somatic rescue of genetic block. Using immunoSEQ multiplex PCR, the repertoire was profiled, and TCRdb retains in-frame clones only, with some absent. Of about 14,000 clones listed, roughly 70% are singletons. Sequencing input: peripheral blood mononuclear cells (PBMCs). The receptors come from a boy younger than 18.

V gene TRBV6-5 combines with J gene TRBJ1-4; TRBD1 is a possible D gene (6 bases). This CDR3 is built from 16 residues. In germline, CDR1 is MNHEY, CDR2 SVGAGI. V was shortened by 0 bases and J by 8 bases, with 16 bases between the two germline ends. CDR3 protein: CASSYSSAGVGEKLFF. CDR3 in DNA: TGTGCCAGCAGTTACTCGAGCGCAGGGGTGGGGGAAAAACTGTTTTTT.

The V and J genes are TRBV5-1 and TRBJ1-4, with a possible D match to TRBD1 (6 bases). Germline V gene lookup returns CDR1 SGHRS and CDR2 YFSETQ. The CDR3 is 16 residues long. V was cut by 4 bases and J by 8 bases, with 21 bases left in between. The CDR3 DNA sequence: TGCGCCAGCAGCCCCCACACAGGGAAGGGTAGGGAAAAACTGTTTTTT. It encodes CASSPHTGKGREKLFF. The full variable domain, with the rest looked up from reference TRBV5-1 and TRBJ1-4, is KAGVTQTPRYLIKTRGQQVTLSCSPISGHRSVSWYQQTPGQGLQFLFEYFSETQRNKGNFPGRFSGRQFSNSRSEMNVSTLELGDSALYLCASSPHTGKGREKLFFGSGTQLSVL.

This chain joins TRBV5-1 and TRBJ1-5; possible D gene TRBD1, 6 bases. The CDR3 totals 15 residues. V was trimmed by 0 bases and J by 5 bases, leaving 12 bases between them. Germline values: CDR1 SGHRS, CDR2 YFSETQ. The CDR3 region is CASSLEGGLYQPQHF. The DNA for the CDR3 is TGCGCCAGCAGCTTGGAAGGGGGGTTATATCAGCCCCAGCATTTT.

The CDR3 DNA reads TGTGCCAGCAGCTTAGACGGGACAGGACACGAGACCCAGTACTTC. The encoded protein is CASSLDGTGHETQYF. V gene TRBV13 combines with J gene TRBJ2-5, with TRBD1 identical over 8 bases. Looked up from germline, CDR1 is PRHDT and CDR2 is FYEKMQ (reference sequence). J lost 5 bases, V lost 1 base, and 6 bases had no gene match. This CDR3 region has 15 residues.

This chain connects TRBV7-2 to TRBJ2-5, with D possibly TRBD1 on 6 matching bases. Trimming left V 5 bases short and J 4 bases short, with 8 bases between. This CDR3 region has 12 residues. The V gene's germline CDR1 is SGHTA and CDR2 FQGNSA. The CDR3 reads CASSQGPETQYF. In DNA form, the CDR3 reads TGTGCCAGCAGCCAGGGGCCAGAGACCCAGTACTTC. Using reference TRBV7-2 and TRBJ2-5 for the parts outside the CDR3, the full variable domain is GAGVSQSPSNKVTEKGKDVELRCDPISGHTALYWYRQSLGQGLEFLIYFQGNSAPDKSGLPSDRFSAERTGGSVSTLTIQRTQQEDSAVYLCASSQGPETQYFGPGTRLLVL.

The CDR3 reads CASRLARRGADEKLFF. CDR3 coding DNA: TGTGCAAGTCGCTTAGCGCGGAGGGGGGCGGATGAAAAACTGTTTTTT. The genes are TRBV12-2 and TRBJ1-4. TRBV12-2 is recorded as a pseudogene. This CDR3 has 16 amino acids.

The genes are TRBV7-6 and TRBJ2-2; D is unclear. The CDR3 runs 13 residues. Germline CDR1 reads SGHVS; CDR2 reads FNYEAQ. Trimming shortened V by 4 bases and J by 1 base, and 4 bases separated the two germline ends. The CDR3 spells CASSWGNTGELFF. CDR3 bases: TGTGCCAGCAGCTGGGGGAACACCGGGGAGCTGTTTTTT.

The chain has TRBV5-1 and TRBJ2-3; D unclear. CDR3 length: 15 amino acids. The germline V and J ends were trimmed by 2 bases and 4 bases, with 14 bases remaining between them. Germline assignment: CDR1 SGHRS and CDR2 YFSETQ. The CDR3 bases are TGCGCCAGCAGCTTTTTGCCTCCTGGAGCAGATACGCAGTATTTT. Translation: CASSFLPPGADTQYF. Combining the CDR3 with reference TRBV5-1 and TRBJ2-3 gives the whole variable domain KAGVTQTPRYLIKTRGQQVTLSCSPISGHRSVSWYQQTPGQGLQFLFEYFSETQRNKGNFPGRFSGRQFSNSRSEMNVSTLELGDSALYLCASSFLPPGADTQYFGPGTRLTVL.

Only a few counts were recorded for this clone. The chain has TRBV6-5 and TRBJ2-5; D is possibly TRBD2 (6 bases). V was shortened by 2 bases and J by 5 bases, with 15 bases between the two germline ends. This CDR3 contains 15 residues. Per the germline V gene, CDR1 is MNHEY and CDR2 is SVGAGI. This CDR3 reads CASSYAGLRGETQYF. CDR3 coding DNA: TGTGCCAGCAGTTACGCGGGACTTCGGGGCGAGACCCAGTACTTC.

The chain joins TRBV14 to TRBJ2-3; a weak D match, TRBD2 (6 bases). CDR1 SGHDN and CDR2 FVKESK come from the germline V gene. Between the trimmed V and J ends, which lost 3 bases and 6 bases, there was a span of 19 bases. The CDR3 sequence is 16 residues long. The CDR3 DNA is TGTGCCAGCAGCCAGAGAAGGTGGGAGGCGAAGGATACGCAGTATTTT. Translated: CASSQRRWEAKDTQYF. The entire variable domain, with the rest obtained from reference TRBV14 and TRBJ2-3, is as follows: EAGVTQFPSHSVIEKGQTVTLRCDPISGHDNLYWYRRVMGKEIKFLLHFVKESKQDESGMPNNRFLAERTGGTYSTLKVQPAELEDSGVYFCASSQRRWEAKDTQYFGPGTRLTVL.

The gene calls are TRBV10-3 and TRBJ2-5, with D maybe TRBD1 (6 bases). The J call may be mistaken, given a closer DNA end match to TRBJ2-7. Germline CDR1 ENHRY, CDR2 SYGVKD. The CDR3 has 12 amino acids. CDR3 amino acids: CAISLTGHEQYF. For the CDR3, the DNA is TGTGCCATTTCCTTGACAGGTCACGAGCAGTACTTC.

V usage is TRBV6-1 and J usage is TRBJ2-7; D may be TRBD1 or TRBD2 (6 bases each). The germline V gene has CDR1 MNHNS and CDR2 SASEGT. CDR3 length: 14 amino acids. The V end was cut by 7 bases, the J end by 10 bases, with 23 bases between. The CDR3: CASMGGHPVFIQYF. CDR3 in DNA: TGTGCCAGCATGGGGGGCCATCCCGTTTTTATTCAGTACTTC.

This rearrangement joins TRBV9 to TRBJ2-7; either TRBD1 or TRBD2 may supply D (5 bases each). The CDR3 is 15 amino acids. Trimming removed 3 bases from V and 0 bases from J, with 13 bases in between. The germline CDR1 and CDR2 sequences are SGDLS and YYNGEE. The CDR3 region is CASSARDVSSYEQYF. CDR3 DNA: TGTGCCAGCAGCGCTCGGGACGTATCCTCCTACGAGCAGTACTTC.

The V call is TRBV5-4, the J call TRBJ2-5, with TRBD1 matching 7 bases. V lost 3 bases, J lost 6 bases, and 14 bases stayed unmatched. This CDR3 has 16 residues. Germline assignment: CDR1 SGHNT and CDR2 YYREEE (reference sequence). The CDR3 region is CASSYLRDSRGQTQYF. In DNA form, the CDR3 reads TGTGCCAGCAGCTACCTCCGGGACAGCCGGGGACAGACCCAGTACTTC.

CDR3 sequence reads: CASSPSGRATYEQYF. CDR3 nucleotides: TGTGCCAGCAGTCCCTCGGGCCGGGCTACCTACGAGCAGTACTTC. The rearrangement uses TRBV28 and TRBJ2-7, with D hard to call. Trimming shortened V by 5 bases and J by 2 bases, and 16 bases separated the two germline ends. The CDR3 totals 15 residues. Looked up from germline, CDR1 is MDHEN and CDR2 is SYDVKM.

This clone has more than one count but fewer than ten. The rearrangement links TRBV30 to TRBJ2-7; 9 bases match TRBD1. The V segment lost 4 bases and the J segment 4 bases; nucleotides outside the gene matches: 8. The CDR3 runs to 14 residues. The V gene's germline CDR1 is GTSNPN and CDR2 SVGIG (reference sequence). CDR3 in DNA: TGTGCCTGGACTCCCGGACAGGGGAAATACGAGCAGTACTTC. Amino acid sequence: CAWTPGQGKYEQYF.

The chain recombines TRBV30 with TRBJ1-6, with TRBD1 identical over 8 bases. This CDR3 has 15 residues. Germline V gene data show CDR1 as GTSNPN and CDR2 as SVGIG (reference sequence). The V segment lost 3 bases and the J segment 7 bases; nucleotides outside the gene matches: 8. CDR3 coding DNA: TGTGCCTGGAGCCCCCTGGACAGGGACAATTCACCCCTCCACTTT. It specifies CAWSPLDRDNSPLHF.

V is TRBV10-2 and J is TRBJ2-7; 7 bases fit TRBD1. V was clipped by 6 bases and J by 5 bases; unmatched bases: 10. The CDR3 is 14 residues long. The germline V gene has CDR1 WSHSY and CDR2 SAAADI. CDR3 in amino acids: CASSRDRDQHEQYF. CDR3 DNA sequence: TGCGCCAGCAGCCGAGACAGGGACCAACACGAGCAGTACTTC.

The J gene is TRBJ2-5, the V gene TRBV5-6; no firm D call. The length of the CDR3 is 14 residues. The V end lost 2 bases, the J end lost 1 base, and 9 bases lay between the germline ends. CDR1 is SGHDT and CDR2 is YYEEEE in the germline V gene. The CDR3 is CASSFRAAQETQYF. Written as DNA, the CDR3 is TGTGCCAGCAGCTTTCGCGCCGCCCAAGAGACCCAGTACTTC.

The rearrangement joins TRBV27 to TRBJ2-5; 10 bases are a match to TRBD1. CDR1 is MNHEY and CDR2 is SMNVEV in the germline V gene (reference sequence). Germline trimming cut 3 bases from V and 4 bases from J; bases unmatched to any gene: 14. This CDR3 is built from 18 residues. As DNA, the CDR3 is TGTGCCAGCAGTTTTATTAAGACAGGGGGCTCCTGGGGAGAGACCCAGTACTTC. Its translation is CASSFIKTGGSWGETQYF.

The gene calls are TRBV6-5 and TRBJ1-5; D is perhaps TRBD1 (5 bases). Germline values: CDR1 MNHEY, CDR2 SVGAGI. This CDR3 is 14 amino acids long. Between the trimmed V and J ends, which lost 6 bases and 7 bases, there was a span of 16 bases. CDR3 sequence: CASRAYGARQPQHF. CDR3 nucleotides: TGTGCCAGCAGGGCCTACGGGGCGAGGCAGCCCCAGCATTTT.

The genes are TRBV30 and TRBJ2-2, with TRBD2 matching 7 bases. The V gene end was trimmed by 0 bases and the J gene end by 8 bases; junction bases not matched to a gene: 15. This CDR3 contains 17 residues. CDR1 is GTSNPN, CDR2 SVGIG, per germline (reference sequence). The DNA of the CDR3 is TGTGCCTGGAGTGTTCTGCTAGCGGCCTTCCCGATAGGGGAGCTGTTTTTT. Protein: CAWSVLLAAFPIGELFF.

The rearrangement uses TRBV23-1 and TRBJ2-2, with a weak D call TRBD1 (6 bases). TRBV23-1 is assigned to the ORF class and has an uncertain function. The CDR3 is made up of 13 amino acids. Trimming left V 7 bases short and J 4 bases short, with 10 bases between. The CDR3 reads CASTSTGTGELFF. The DNA of the CDR3 is TGCGCCAGCACCTCGACAGGCACCGGGGAGCTGTTTTTT.

This clone was counted between two and nine times. V is TRBV19 and J is TRBJ2-6, with D possibly TRBD1 on 5 matching bases. The CDR3 is made up of 14 amino acids. Germline V CDR1 and CDR2: LNHDA, SQIVND (reference sequence). V lost 8 bases and J lost 1, with 9 bases in between. The CDR3 DNA follows: TGTGCCAGTGGGGCCCTGTCTGGGGCCAACGTCCTGACTTTC. It encodes CASGALSGANVLTF.